This is a list of T cell receptor beta chains from one sample in a study of cytomegalovirus exposure and HLA in healthy donors. Measured with immunoSEQ multiplex PCR; TCRdb has only the in-frame clones, and not every one. The sample includes some 120,000 clones, around 82% of them seen just once. Material for sequencing was PBMCs. Receptors were obtained from a man between 25 and 39 years old in good health and CMV-seropositive. Both conserved end residues are part of each CDR3. A D gene is named only where the DNA matches it firmly. Clone size is given for some rows only: seen once, a few or many times, or a class if the clone is expanded.

D | J | size | V | CDR3 | DNA
. | TRBJ1-4 | . | TRBV19 | CAAGGTNEKLFF | TGTGCCGCCGGCGGGACTAATGAAAAACTGTTTTTT
. | TRBJ1-2 | . | TRBV13 | CASSLDRGKRYGYTF | TGTGCCAGCAGCTTAGATAGGGGAAAGAGATATGGCTACACCTTC
. | TRBJ2-7 | . | TRBV27 | CASSWGRSSYEQYF | TGTGCCAGCAGTTGGGGCAGAAGCTCCTACGAGCAGTACTTC
. | TRBJ2-2 | . | TRBV7-5 | CVRKWAGGAPTGELFF | .
. | TRBJ2-1 | . | TRBV7-9 | CASSSSGEIEQFF | TGTGCCAGCAGCTCTTCAGGGGAGATTGAGCAGTTCTTC
. | TRBJ2-7 | . | TRBV7-9 | CASSSTGDEQYF | TGTGCCAGCAGCTCCACGGGGGACGAGCAGTACTTC
TRBD2 | TRBJ2-5 | . | TRBV4-3 | CASSQESGRGFETQYF | TGCGCCAGCAGCCAAGAAAGCGGGAGGGGGTTCGAGACCCAGTACTTC
. | TRBJ1-1 | . | TRBV6-1 | CASLGRKNMNTEAFF | TGTGCCAGCCTGGGGAGGAAGAACATGAACACTGAAGCTTTCTTT
TRBD2 | TRBJ2-5 | . | TRBV5-1 | CASSSLGTIQETQYF | TGCGCCAGCAGCTCCTTGGGGACTATACAAGAGACCCAGTACTTC
TRBD2 | TRBJ2-7 | . | TRBV6-1 | CASRGVRGGSYEQYF | TGTGCCAGCAGGGGAGTGCGGGGAGGGTCCTACGAGCAGTACTTC
TRBD1 | TRBJ1-2 | . | TRBV19 | CASSIRPGQSYGYTF | TGTGCCAGTAGTATTCGGCCGGGACAGAGCTATGGCTACACCTTC
TRBD2 | TRBJ2-7 | . | TRBV27 | CASRELAGDSEQYF | TGTGCCAGCAGGGAGCTAGCGGGAGATTCCGAGCAGTACTTC
. | TRBJ2-7 | . | TRBV10-3 | CAISEVSLNYEQYF | TGTGCCATCAGTGAAGTTAGCCTGAACTACGAGCAGTACTTC
TRBD1 | TRBJ2-7 | once | TRBV5-1 | CASSLGQGNEQYF | TGCGCCAGCAGCTTGGGACAGGGAAACGAGCAGTACTTC
. | TRBJ2-1 | . | TRBV9 | CASSVELENNEQFF | TGTGCCAGCAGCGTAGAGCTAGAAAACAATGAGCAGTTCTTC
TRBD2 | TRBJ2-3 | . | TRBV7-2 | CASSRGLAGGTDTQYF | TGTGCCAGCAGCCGGGGGCTAGCGGGAGGAACAGATACGCAGTATTTT
. | TRBJ1-4 | . | TRBV4-2 | CASSQEVWVSGNEKLFF | TGTGCCAGCAGCCAAGAAGTCTGGGTCTCGGGTAATGAAAAACTGTTTTTT
. | TRBJ2-1 | . | TRBV27 | CASSKDYYNEQFF | TGTGCCAGCAGTAAGGACTATTACAATGAGCAGTTCTTC
. | TRBJ2-1 | . | TRBV19 | CASSIPGEGYNEQFF | TGTGCCAGTAGTATACCGGGAGAGGGCTACAATGAGCAGTTCTTC